These T cell receptor beta chains were read from a single sample in a study of blood T cell repertoires in COVID-19. Here immunoSEQ multiplex PCR was the method, and the copy in TCRdb shows in-frame clones only, minus some. The sample yields hundreds of thousands of clones, almost 90% seen once. Sequenced input: PBMCs or T cells enriched from blood (not recorded which). The receptor set was obtained from a woman under 30 with acute COVID-19. Each CDR3 is given with its conserved first and last residue. The D gene is left open where the match is weak. The listing skips clone size in some rows; elsewhere it reads once, few, many or a size class.

.,.,TRBV7-9,TRBJ2-5,TGTGCCAGCAGCTTAAAGATACAGGGACAAGAGACCCAGTACTTC,CASSLKIQGQETQYF
TRBD2,few,TRBV4-1,TRBJ2-7,TGCGCCAGCAGCCAATCGGGACTAGCGGGAATGTACGAGCAGTACTTC,CASSQSGLAGMYEQYF
.,.,TRBV28,TRBJ1-1,TGTGCCACCCTTAGACAGGTGAACACTGAAGCTTTCTTT,CATLRQVNTEAFF
.,.,TRBV7-2,TRBJ1-2,TGTGCCAGCAGCTACTCCCTGGGCCCTAACTATGGCTACACCTTC,CASSYSLGPNYGYTF
.,.,TRBV21-1,TRBJ2-7,TGTGCCAGCAGCAAAGTTCCAACAATACGGCTAGCGAGTTCCTACGAGCAGTACTTC,CASSKVPTIRLASSYEQYF
.,.,TRBV5-8,TRBJ2-1,TGTGCCAGCAGCTTGGGGCGGCGGCAGAGTAATGAGCAGTTCTTC,CASSLGRRQSNEQFF
.,.,TRBV28,TRBJ2-2,TGTGCCAGCAGCCTCGGACACGGGGAGCTGTTTTTT,CASSLGHGELFF
.,few,TRBV3-1/TRBV3-2,TRBJ1-6,TGTGCCAGCAGCCAAGTCCAGGGAAATTCACCCCTCCACTTT,CASSQVQGNSPLHF
.,.,TRBV7-9,TRBJ1-5,TGTGCCAGCAGCTTTGGCGGGGGGGTTCAGCCCCAGCATTTT,CASSFGGGVQPQHF
TRBD1,.,TRBV5-4,TRBJ2-1,TGTGCCAGCAGCGCGAGGGACAGGTCCTACAATGAGCAGTTCTTC,CASSARDRSYNEQFF
.,.,TRBV7-3,TRBJ1-2,TGTGCCAGCAGCTTAACGGGGGCGGGTGGCTACACCTTC,CASSLTGAGGYTF
TRBD1,.,TRBV7-8,TRBJ1-1,TGTGCCAGCAGCCCGAACCTGGACAGGAGAGCTTTCTTT,CASSPNLDRRAFF
.,.,TRBV7-9,TRBJ2-3,TGTGCCAGCAGTCAGGTTCGCGCAGATACGCAGTATTTT,CASSQVRADTQYF
.,.,TRBV19,TRBJ2-7,TGTGCCAGTAGCATTACTCTCGAGACAGGAACCTACGAGCAGTACTTC,CASSITLETGTYEQYF
TRBD1,.,TRBV4-1,TRBJ1-4,TGCGCCAGCAGCCAACCGACGGGACAGAATAATGAAAAACTGTTTTTT,CASSQPTGQNNEKLFF
TRBD1,once,TRBV20-1,TRBJ1-4,TGCAGTGCTAGTTCACTCGGGACAGGCTATAATGAAAAACTGTTTTTT,CSASSLGTGYNEKLFF
TRBD1,.,TRBV5-1,TRBJ2-2,TGCGCCAGCAAGTATTGGACAGGGACGAACACCGGGGAGCTGTTTTTT,CASKYWTGTNTGELFF
TRBD1,.,TRBV27,TRBJ2-2,TGTGCCAGCAGTCCCCTAGGGGGCGGGCCCAACACCGGGGAGCTGTTTTTT,CASSPLGGGPNTGELFF
.,few,TRBV27,TRBJ1-6,TGTGCCAGCAGTCAAATACAGGGACGGAATTCACCCCTCCACTTT,CASSQIQGRNSPLHF
.,.,TRBV9,TRBJ1-4,TGTGCCAGCAGCCCTGGTATGCAACTAATGTATGAAAAACTGTTTTTT,CASSPGMQLMYEKLFF
TRBD2,.,TRBV19,TRBJ2-7,TGTGCCAGTAGTATGCGGCGGGAGGGCCTCTACGAGCAGTACTTC,CASSMRREGLYEQYF
.,.,TRBV9,TRBJ2-1,TGTGCCAGCAGCGTTGCAGGTCTCAATGAGCAGTTCTTC,CASSVAGLNEQFF
TRBD1,.,TRBV30,TRBJ1-2,TGTGCCTGGAGTACATTCGACAGGGGGCCCTATGGCTACACCTTC,CAWSTFDRGPYGYTF
.,.,TRBV29-1,TRBJ1-5,TGCAGCGCCCGGACAGGCAATCAGCCCCAGCATTTT,CSARTGNQPQHF
TRBD2,.,TRBV3-1/TRBV3-2,TRBJ2-7,TGTGCCAGCAGCCAAGCTAGCGGGAGCTCCTACGAGCAGTACTTC,CASSQASGSSYEQYF
.,.,TRBV15,TRBJ2-7,TGTGCCACCAGCGAAAAAACTAGCTCCCACTACGAGCAGTACTTC,CATSEKTSSHYEQYF
.,.,TRBV5-1,TRBJ2-7,TGCGCCAGCAGCTATGACCGACAGGATCACTACGAGCAGTACTTC,CASSYDRQDHYEQYF
.,.,TRBV7-3,TRBJ2-2,TGTGCCAGCAGCTTGCGACTAGGGGATGAGGAGCTGTTTTTT,CASSLRLGDEELFF
.,.,TRBV21-1,TRBJ2-7,TGTGCCAGCAGCAAGATCTGGGACAGCCCCTACGAGCAGTACTTC,CASSKIWDSPYEQYF
.,.,TRBV7-9,TRBJ2-3,TGTGCCAGCAGCTTCCCCAGCGAGCGGGTCGGGACAGATACGCAGTATTTT,CASSFPSERVGTDTQYF
TRBD2,.,TRBV7-9,TRBJ2-3,TGTGCCAGCAGCCTCACAGGAACGGGAGGGGCAGATACGCAGTATTTT,CASSLTGTGGADTQYF
TRBD2,.,TRBV28,TRBJ2-1,TGTGCCAGCCATCTAGCGGGAGGGGACAATGAGCAGTTCTTC,CASHLAGGDNEQFF
.,.,TRBV5-3,TRBJ2-1,TGTGCCAGAAGACTAAGCGGCGCCGACAATGAGCAGTTCTTC,CARRLSGADNEQFF
TRBD2,.,TRBV13,TRBJ2-1,TGTGCCAGCAGCTCACTAGCGGGGTACAATGAGCAGTTCTTC,CASSSLAGYNEQFF
.,once,TRBV21-1,TRBJ2-5,TGTGCCAGCAGCTTACACCCGGGGGGAGGGACACCCCAAGAGACCCAGTACTTC,CASSLHPGGGTPQETQYF
TRBD2,.,TRBV5-6,TRBJ2-7,TGTGCCAGCTCCTACGGACTAGCGGACTCCTACGAGCAGTACTTC,CASSYGLADSYEQYF
TRBD1,.,TRBV4-2,TRBJ1-5,TGTGCCAGCAGCCAAGGGACAGGTCCCGGGCCCCAGCATTTT,CASSQGTGPGPQHF
.,.,TRBV19,TRBJ2-7,TGTGCCAGTAGTATAGATAGGGGAGGTTGGAACGAGCAGTACTTC,CASSIDRGGWNEQYF
.,.,TRBV15,TRBJ2-1,TGTGCCACCAGCAGAGATCCCCCGGGAGCCTCCTACAATGAGCAGTTCTTC,CATSRDPPGASYNEQFF
TRBD1,.,TRBV18,TRBJ2-1,TGTGCCAGCTCACCTCGGACAGGCTCCTACAATGAGCAGTTCTTC,CASSPRTGSYNEQFF
.,.,TRBV4-2,TRBJ2-1,TGTGCCAGCAGCCAGGTACAGAAACTAGGGAGGAATGAGCAGTTCTTC,CASSQVQKLGRNEQFF
TRBD1,.,TRBV7-9,TRBJ1-2,TGTGCCAGCAGCGCCGGGACAGGCCCTGGCTACACCTTC,CASSAGTGPGYTF
TRBD2,.,TRBV5-1,TRBJ2-3,TGCGCCAGCAGCTCGGTCAAGACTAGCGGGAGGGCCGGCCCAGATACGCAGTATTTT,CASSSVKTSGRAGPDTQYF
.,.,TRBV2,TRBJ1-5,TGTGCCAGCAGTGAAGCGCGGGGCGGGCCTAATCAGCCCCAGCATTTT,CASSEARGGPNQPQHF
TRBD1,.,TRBV7-9,TRBJ1-1,TGTGCCAGCAGCGGAGGGACAGCCATGAACACTGAAGCTTTCTTT,CASSGGTAMNTEAFF